The clone carrying this T cell receptor beta chain was seen only a few times. What it binds is not known. The sample is drawn from a study of T cells in Graves' hyperthyroidism and ophthalmopathy. Regarding the study as a whole: Among clonotypes expanded in thyroid above 0.001, most were also found in blood.

It was RNA transcripts that yielded the amplified TCR beta CDR3 regions. The HTBI primer set served for first-round RT-PCR of the TCR CDR3. TCRdb recomputed calls from the multiplex PCR reads with MiXCR, one row per CDR3 protein. The repertoire includes fewer than 750,000 distinct CDR3 sequences, 14% to 15% of them detected once, and about 4% sits in the top ten. Trimming took 6 bases from V and 5 from J, leaving 16 bases between them. This CDR3 has 14 amino acids. Per germline, CDR1 SGHAT and CDR2 FQNNGV. Sequencing was carried out using blood. The TCR originated in a middle-aged woman with Graves' ophthalmopathy. The V gene is TRBV11-2, the J gene TRBJ2-5, with D unresolved. CDR3 protein: CASSYYGPSETQYF. The CDR3 bases are TGTGCCAGCAGTTACTATGGCCCGTCGGAGACCCAGTACTTC.